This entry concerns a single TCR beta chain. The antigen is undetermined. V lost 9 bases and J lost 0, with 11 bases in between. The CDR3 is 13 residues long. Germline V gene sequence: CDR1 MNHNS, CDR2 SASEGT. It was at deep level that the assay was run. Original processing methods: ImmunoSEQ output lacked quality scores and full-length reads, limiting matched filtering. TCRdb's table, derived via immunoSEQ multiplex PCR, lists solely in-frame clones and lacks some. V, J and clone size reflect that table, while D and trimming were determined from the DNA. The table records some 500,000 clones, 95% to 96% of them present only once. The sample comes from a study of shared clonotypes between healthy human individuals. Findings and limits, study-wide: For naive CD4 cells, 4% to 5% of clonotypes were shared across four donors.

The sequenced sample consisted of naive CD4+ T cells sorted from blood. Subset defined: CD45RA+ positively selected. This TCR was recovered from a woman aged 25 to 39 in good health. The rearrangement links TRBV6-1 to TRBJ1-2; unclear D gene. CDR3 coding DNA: TGTGCCAGTATGTTAACAGCTAACTATGGCTACACCTTC. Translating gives CASMLTANYGYTF.